This note documents a single T cell receptor beta chain sequence. What antigen it recognizes has not been identified. No much larger clone exists at a distance of one base, and base qualities are not known. This sample was taken from a study of blood T cell repertoires in COVID-19 (dated by TCRdb to 2019 to 2021). About the full investigation: Collaborator samples came from the United States, Italy and Spain and covered acute and convalescent phases of COVID-19. A freely available public database, intended as a resource for researchers studying the immune response to SARS-CoV-2, is where the repertoires were released. The prospective study material was composed of cDNA or gDNA derived from T cells, B-cell-depleted T cells, or PBMCs. Sample metadata almost always included a de-identified subject ID, COVID-19 status, age in years and sex. HLA class I and class II types, where available, came from metadata supplied by the sample provider rather than from assay-based typing. Subjects who had been exposed to COVID-19, were actively infected with it, or had recovered from it provided the deeply sampled blood TCRbeta repertoires that made up the dataset. The samples were drawn from two sources: the first 160 participants of the ongoing ImmuneRACE study, and 1,254 subjects contributed by 6 global collaborators. Overall study outcomes, separate from this receptor: Clinical and demographic metadata were provided uncurated, with the amount varying by source and participant.

Whole blood was collected in K2EDTA tubes by collaborating institutions according to the institutions' own protocols. Collaborator samples were shipped for TCRbeta analysis as frozen whole blood, isolated PBMCs, or DNA extracted from either sample type. The immunoSEQ Assay, a bias-controlled multiplex PCR, was used to amplify TCRbeta CDR3 regions from genomic DNA. In the original analysis: The number of nucleated cells in each sample was estimated from the amplification of reference gene primers within the assay. To quantify the absolute abundance of each unique TCRbeta CDR3 rearrangement, sequence reads were collapsed and filtered. Productive Simpson clonality was computed per sample as the square root of Simpson's diversity index over productive rearrangements. TCRdb holds this immuneACCESS table with in-frame rearrangements only. Some clones are missing; in checked studies, unresolved V genes explain under half, and the rest has no known cause. V and J calls and clone size follow that table, whereas D and trimming were derived from the DNA. The sample contains around 230,000 clones, around 86% of them found a single time. In total, the top ten clones hold around 12% of the sample.

The sequence was obtained from a woman aged 60-70 years with active or convalescent COVID-19. Sequenced sample: peripheral blood.

The CDR3 protein sequence reads: CASSPTRDRLSGNTIYF. Read as DNA, the sequence is TGTGCCAGCTCACCAACTCGGGACAGACTCTCTGGAAACACCATATATTTT. This chain joins TRBV18 to TRBJ1-3, with 7 bases matching TRBD1. CDR3 length: 17 amino acids, cysteine to phenylalanine. Left in the record is the CDR3 DNA by itself, 51 bases read in frame from the first base. CDR1 and CDR2 are read off the germline V gene as KGHSH and LQKENI. V has 2 bases trimmed and J has 0 bases trimmed; junction bases matching no gene number 7.